A single sample gave rise to the 30 T cell receptor beta chains below, sequenced in a study of blood T cell repertoires in COVID-19. Repertoires were generated with immunoSEQ multiplex PCR, while TCRdb's copy carries only in-frame clones and drops some. The repertoire consists of over 200,000 clones, with over 75% occurring once and the leading ten covering about 5%. The sequenced material came from peripheral blood. These receptors all come from a woman aged 40 to 49 with acute or convalescent COVID-19.

The chain carries TRBV2 and TRBJ1-6; D is unresolved. The CDR3 length is 14 residues. V lost 2 bases and J lost 5, with 7 bases in between. Germline-derived CDR1 and CDR2 are SNHLY and FYNNEI. CDR3 bases: TGTGCCAGCAGTGAACTGCGGGATAATTCACCCCTCCACTTT. Translated, it gives CASSELRDNSPLHF.

This clone was detected a few times. This chain links TRBV3-1 (or the pseudogene TRBV3-2) with TRBJ2-2; TRBD2 aligns across 12 bases. Per the germline V gene, CDR1 is LGHDT and CDR2 is YNNKEL (reference sequence). The CDR3 has 15 residues. V gave up 4 bases and J gave up 6 bases; unmatched junction bases: 3. The CDR3 reads CASSPSGGAPGELFF. The CDR3 nucleotides are TGTGCCAGCAGCCCTAGCGGGGGGGCCCCCGGGGAGCTGTTTTTT.

This rearrangement joins TRBV30 to TRBJ2-5; 8 bases align to TRBD1. V lost 0 bases, J lost 7 bases, and 13 bases stayed unmatched. The CDR3 covers 16 residues. CDR1 is GTSNPN, CDR2 SVGIG, per germline (reference sequence). CDR3 residues: CAWSVTPGGALVTQYF. The CDR3 coding sequence is TGTGCCTGGAGTGTAACCCCAGGGGGCGCGTTAGTGACCCAGTACTTC.

The chain carries TRBV5-1 and TRBJ1-2; TRBD1 is a possible D gene (6 bases). The CDR3 loop spans 16 amino acids. The germline V gene encodes CDR1 SGHRS and CDR2 YFSETQ. V shed 3 bases and J shed 7 bases, with 22 bases lying between them. The CDR3 is CASSSHPGDRARGYTF. In DNA, the CDR3 is TGCGCCAGCAGCTCCCACCCAGGGGATAGGGCTCGTGGCTACACCTTC.

V and J are TRBV9 and TRBJ1-6; maybe TRBD1 (5 bases). V lost 0 bases and J lost 1, with 23 bases in between. The CDR3 totals 21 residues. From germline, CDR1 is SGDLS and CDR2 YYNGEE. The CDR3 protein is CASSVATGPGEVVSYNSPLHF. The CDR3 nucleotides read TGTGCCAGCAGCGTAGCTACGGGGCCGGGGGAGGTAGTGTCCTATAATTCACCCCTCCACTTT.

The CDR3 DNA follows: TGTGCCAGCAGGGGACAGAGGGCAGGAAACACCATATATTTT. Translated: CASRGQRAGNTIYF. The chain recombines TRBV2 with TRBJ1-3; TRBD1 aligns across 7 bases. The J segment lost 4 bases and the V segment lost 6 bases, leaving 6 bases of the junction unmatched. Germline V gene lookup returns CDR1 SNHLY and CDR2 FYNNEI. The CDR3 runs to 14 residues.

The V gene is TRBV12-5, the J gene TRBJ1-3; TRBD1 matches 12 bases. Trimming removed 6 bases from V and 4 bases from J; junction bases left unmatched: 13. The length of the CDR3 is 18 residues. Germline assignment: CDR1 LGHNT and CDR2 FRNRAP. The CDR3: CASGPYPSGQGAGNTIYF. In DNA, the CDR3 is TGTGCTAGTGGCCCTTATCCCTCGGGACAGGGGGCGGGAAACACCATATATTTT.

This sequence joins TRBV10-3 and TRBJ2-2, with a weak D call TRBD2 (7 bases). This CDR3 spans 15 amino acids. Germline CDR1 ENHRY, CDR2 SYGVKD. Trimming took 7 bases from V and 3 from J, leaving 15 bases between them. This CDR3 reads CAIMSGGPYTGELFF. The CDR3 DNA reads as TGTGCCATCATGTCCGGGGGGCCCTACACCGGGGAGCTGTTTTTT.

This chain links TRBV5-3 with TRBJ2-4; tentatively, D is TRBD2 (7 bases). TRBV5-3 is filed as an ORF, its function uncertain. The CDR3 length is 16 residues. The germline V and J ends were trimmed by 0 bases and 3 bases, with 13 bases remaining between them. The CDR3 bases are TGTGCCAGAAGCTTGGACAGGGAGGGCCTCAAAAACATTCAGTACTTC. Translation: CARSLDREGLKNIQYF.

The CDR3 DNA reads TGTGCCAGCAGCCCAGTCGGCGGTGAGAATCAGCCCCAGCATTTT. Protein sequence: CASSPVGGENQPQHF. V is TRBV7-3 and J is TRBJ1-5; D unclear. V dropped 5 bases and J dropped 4 bases, with 15 bases sitting between them. This CDR3 comprises 15 residues. Germline V gene sequence: CDR1 SGHTA, CDR2 FQGTGA.

This clone was counted once. This chain joins TRBV24-1 and TRBJ1-2, with D possibly being TRBD1 (6 bases). Germline loops: CDR1 KGHDR, CDR2 SFDVKD. The V end was cut by 3 bases, the J end by 3 bases, with 13 bases between. The CDR3 runs 15 residues. This CDR3 is CATSDPSTGDYGYTF. The CDR3 DNA follows: TGTGCCACCAGTGATCCGTCGACAGGCGACTATGGCTACACCTTC.

This chain joins TRBV2 and TRBJ2-1; 11 bases fit TRBD1. Germline lookup yields CDR1 SNHLY and CDR2 FYNNEI. The J segment lost 7 bases and the V segment lost 3 bases, leaving 11 bases of the junction unmatched. This CDR3 contains 17 residues. The CDR3 loop is CASSDGRWDRGMNEQFF. CDR3 in DNA: TGTGCCAGCAGTGACGGGAGGTGGGACAGGGGGATGAATGAGCAGTTCTTC.

This clone has a single count. The J gene is TRBJ1-1, the V gene TRBV4-1; tentatively, D is TRBD1 (5 bases). The length of the CDR3 is 13 residues. V was shortened by 0 bases and J by 5 bases, with 7 bases between the two germline ends. Germline V gene sequence: CDR1 MGHRA, CDR2 YSYEKL. The CDR3 is CASSQEYRTEAFF. The CDR3 DNA reads TGCGCCAGCAGCCAAGAGTACAGGACTGAAGCTTTCTTT.

In its sample, this clone was seen once. V is TRBV10-3 and J is TRBJ1-1; TRBD1 matches at 8 bases. Germline CDR1 and CDR2: ENHRY and SYGVKD. CDR3 length: 13 amino acids. The trim removed 9 bases at V and 3 bases at J, leaving 6 bases unmatched. The CDR3 reads CAITDREYTEAFF. DNA of the CDR3: TGTGCCATTACGGACAGGGAATACACTGAAGCTTTCTTT.

Here the CDR3 DNA reads TGTGCCAGCAGCTTAGCCCCCGGGAGGGGCCTCACAGATACGCAGTATTTT. Translating gives CASSLAPGRGLTDTQYF. J is TRBJ2-3 and V is TRBV7-9, with 8 nucleotides matching TRBD2. The CDR3 contains 17 residues. Germline lookup yields CDR1 SEHNR and CDR2 FQNEAQ (reference sequence). Trimming cost V 0 bases and J 2 bases; bases outside gene matches: 7.

This clone was detected only a few times. This chain uses TRBV6-6 with TRBJ1-1, with 7 bases identical to TRBD1. The V gene end was trimmed by 10 bases and the J gene end by 3 bases; junction bases not matched to a gene: 14. The V gene's germline CDR1 is MNHNY and CDR2 SVGAGI (reference sequence). The CDR3 is 15 residues long. The CDR3 DNA sequence: TGTGCCACCACACGCCCGACAGGGAGTGACACTGAAGCTTTCTTT. Translated, it gives CATTRPTGSDTEAFF.

This clone was recorded once. The CDR3 here is CASSKTANTGELFF. CDR3 nucleotide sequence: TGTGCCAGCAGTAAGACAGCGAACACCGGGGAGCTGTTTTTT. This chain uses TRBV6-5 with TRBJ2-2, with TRBD1 as a possible D gene (5 bases). This CDR3 comprises 14 residues. Trimming took off 5 bases at V and 0 bases at J, with 7 bases between the two ends. Per germline, CDR1 MNHEY and CDR2 SVGAGI.

J is TRBJ1-2 and V is TRBV5-4; 7 bases match TRBD1. Germline CDR1 reads SGHNT; CDR2 reads YYREEE (reference sequence). This CDR3 has 20 amino acids. V lost 0 bases and J lost 2; bases outside the gene matches: 19. In DNA, the CDR3 is TGTGCCAGCAGCTTGGGGTCAACAGGGGTAGTTCTCTCGGTAAACTATGGCTACACCTTC. Protein product: CASSLGSTGVVLSVNYGYTF.

The rearrangement links TRBV6-5 to TRBJ1-1, with 8 nucleotides matching TRBD1. This CDR3 comprises 13 residues. Unmatched junction bases numbered 6, after V lost 6 bases and J lost 6 bases. The V gene's germline CDR1 is MNHEY and CDR2 SVGAGI. The CDR3 loop is CASSDRGYAEAFF. The CDR3 DNA reads as TGTGCCAGCAGCGACAGGGGCTACGCTGAAGCTTTCTTT.

The V gene is TRBV15, the J gene TRBJ1-2, with 7 positions matching TRBD1. The trim removed 0 bases at V and 4 bases at J, leaving 8 bases unmatched. The CDR3 has 16 amino acids. Germline CDR1 LNHNV, CDR2 YYDKDF (reference sequence). CDR3 sequence reads: CATSRDLGRGSYGYTF. CDR3 nucleotides: TGTGCCACCAGCAGAGATCTCGGCAGGGGGTCCTATGGCTACACCTTC.

This clone was found once. The V call is TRBV5-8, the J call TRBJ1-2, with 7 bases aligning to TRBD1. The V segment lost 4 bases and the J segment 7 bases; nucleotides outside the gene matches: 7. The CDR3 contains 13 residues. CDR1 and CDR2 from the germline V gene are SGHTS and YDEGEE. The CDR3 nucleotides read TGTGCCAGCAGCGCACAGGGGTGGGTTGGCTACACCTTC. Its translation is CASSAQGWVGYTF.

This chain joins TRBV5-1 and TRBJ1-1; D might be TRBD1 (5 bases). V dropped 5 bases and J dropped 2 bases, with 16 bases sitting between them. Germline CDR1 reads SGHRS; CDR2 reads YFSETQ. The CDR3 spans 15 residues. This CDR3 is CASRPPGVGNTEAFF. CDR3 nucleotides: TGCGCCAGCAGGCCGCCGGGGGTGGGAAACACTGAAGCTTTCTTT.

The V call is TRBV29-1, the J call TRBJ1-1; TRBD1 matches at 9 bases. CDR1 SQVTM and CDR2 ANQGSEA come from the germline V gene. The CDR3 runs to 13 residues. The J segment lost 3 bases and the V segment lost 7 bases, leaving 6 bases of the junction unmatched. This chain's CDR3 is CSAKTGGHTEAFF. Here the CDR3 DNA reads TGCAGCGCTAAGACAGGGGGGCACACTGAAGCTTTCTTT.

This chain uses TRBV14 with TRBJ1-5; D call uncertain. This CDR3 contains 14 residues. Trimming removed 3 bases from V and 0 bases from J, with 6 bases in between. The germline V gene encodes CDR1 SGHDN and CDR2 FVKESK. CDR3 coding DNA: TGTGCCAGCAGCCACGTCGGTAGCAATCAGCCCCAGCATTTT. Protein sequence: CASSHVGSNQPQHF.

In its sample, this clone was seen once. The genes are TRBV7-8 and TRBJ2-7; TRBD1 matches 9 bases. The CDR3 has 15 amino acids. Germline V gene data show CDR1 as SGHVS and CDR2 as FQNEAQ. The trim removed 4 bases at V and 4 bases at J, leaving 8 bases unmatched. CDR3 protein: CASSSGQGTTYEQYV. CDR3 DNA sequence: TGTGCCAGCAGCTCGGGACAGGGCACCACTTACGAGCAGTACGTC.

The chain is built from TRBV5-6 and TRBJ1-1; 9 bases fit TRBD1. In germline, CDR1 is SGHDT, CDR2 YYEEEE. The CDR3 is 17 amino acids. After removal of 0 bases from V and 1 base from J, the junction contained 7 bases not matched to a gene. Here the CDR3 DNA reads TGTGCCAGCAGCTTGGAGACAGGGGGGACGTGGAACACTGAAGCTTTCTTT. It specifies CASSLETGGTWNTEAFF.

CDR3 coding DNA: TGTGCCTCCGGACAGGGCTCCTACAATGAGCAGTTCTTC. This encodes CASGQGSYNEQFF. This chain joins TRBV30 and TRBJ2-1; 8 positions agree with TRBD1. Looked up from germline, CDR1 is GTSNPN and CDR2 is SVGIG (reference sequence). This CDR3 region has 13 residues. V trimming: 7 bases; J trimming: 0 bases; junction bases outside the gene matches: 2.

V is TRBV11-2 and J is TRBJ1-1, with 9 bases identical to TRBD1. The CDR3 runs 15 residues. Trimming at V came to 5 bases and at J to 5 bases, leaving 9 bases not matched to a gene. Germline CDR1 SGHAT, CDR2 FQNNGV. The CDR3 spells CASSPNGDRETEAFF. DNA for the CDR3: TGTGCCAGCAGCCCAAACGGGGACAGGGAGACTGAAGCTTTCTTT.

A remark on this clone: Other nucleotide sequences from this sample produce the same CDR3. This chain links TRBV6-5 with TRBJ1-1; the match to TRBD1 covers 7 bases. The germline V gene has CDR1 MNHEY and CDR2 SVGAGI. J was trimmed by 1 base and V by 5 bases; bases with no gene match: 1. The length of the CDR3 is 13 residues. The CDR3 DNA follows: TGTGCCAGCAGTAACAGGGGGAACACTGAAGCTTTCTTT. It yields the protein CASSNRGNTEAFF.

The chain joins TRBV5-1 to TRBJ1-2; a weak D match, TRBD1 (5 bases). Trimming cost V 0 bases and J 6 bases, with 18 bases left between them. Germline V gene sequence: CDR1 SGHRS, CDR2 YFSETQ. This CDR3 region has 16 residues. The CDR3 loop is CASSLAGGRGKNGYTF. CDR3 nucleotides: TGCGCCAGCAGCTTGGCCGGGGGTAGGGGAAAAAATGGCTACACCTTC.